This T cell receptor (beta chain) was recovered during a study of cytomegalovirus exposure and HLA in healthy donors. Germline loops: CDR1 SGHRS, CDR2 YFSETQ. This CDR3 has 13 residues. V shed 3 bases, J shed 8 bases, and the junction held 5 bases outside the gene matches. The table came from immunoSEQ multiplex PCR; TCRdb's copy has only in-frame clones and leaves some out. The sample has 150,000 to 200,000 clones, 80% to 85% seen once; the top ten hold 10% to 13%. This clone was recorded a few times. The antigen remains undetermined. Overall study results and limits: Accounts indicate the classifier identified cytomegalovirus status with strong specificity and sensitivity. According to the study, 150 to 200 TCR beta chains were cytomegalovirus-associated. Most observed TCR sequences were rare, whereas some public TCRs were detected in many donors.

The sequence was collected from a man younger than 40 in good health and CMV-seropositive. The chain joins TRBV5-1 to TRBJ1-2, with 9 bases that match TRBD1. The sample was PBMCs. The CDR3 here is CASSSQGARGYTF. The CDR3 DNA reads TGCGCCAGCAGCTCACAGGGGGCGCGGGGCTACACCTTC.